This TCR beta chain appears in the sequencing data of a study of cytomegalovirus exposure and HLA in healthy donors. This CDR3 has 18 amino acids. V was pared by 2 bases and J by 2 bases, with 9 bases of the junction left unmatched. Germline V lookup: CDR1 WSHSY, CDR2 SAAADI. With 60 Vbeta and 13 Jbeta primers, the PCR was carried out. The protocol was immunoSEQ multiplex PCR, while the TCRdb copy is restricted to in-frame clones and leaves out a portion. The sample includes 150,000 to 200,000 clones, around 86% seen only once; the top ten take approximately 6.5%. The rearrangement links TRBV10-2 to TRBJ2-3; 11 positions match TRBD2. The material sequenced was PBMCs. The receptor comes from a woman in her forties or fifties in good health and CMV-seropositive. This CDR3 reads CASSEPPASGGYTDTQYF. In DNA, the CDR3 is TGCGCCAGCAGTGAGCCCCCCGCTAGCGGGGGGTACACAGATACGCAGTATTTT.